This TCR beta chain originates from a study of T cells in Graves' hyperthyroidism and ophthalmopathy. This clonotype showed up many times. RNA transcripts provided the source from which TCR beta CDR3 regions were amplified. Primed by the HTBI set, a first-round RT-PCR was run on the TCR CDR3. TCRdb called the multiplex PCR reads again in MiXCR, with one record for every CDR3 protein. Among about 600,000 distinct CDR3 sequences listed, 14% were seen once. Germline V gene data show CDR1 as SEHNR and CDR2 as FQNEAQ (reference sequence). The CDR3 extends over 16 amino acids. With 1 base clipped from V and 8 bases from J, the junction kept 12 bases outside the gene matches.

The receptor was isolated from a woman aged 18-29 years with Graves' ophthalmopathy. V is TRBV7-9 and J is TRBJ1-2; 8 bases match TRBD1. Input material: blood. CDR3 bases: TGTGCCAGCAGCTTAGTTACTCAGGGGGCAGATGGCGGCTACACCTTC. This translates into CASSLVTQGADGGYTF.